The 2 T cell receptor beta chains reported below all come from one sample, sequenced in a study of cytomegalovirus exposure and HLA in healthy donors. Use of 60 Vbeta and 13 Jbeta primers characterized the PCR. Sequenced by immunoSEQ multiplex PCR; TCRdb stores in-frame clones only, minus some. The data hold approximately 220,000 clones, with around 80% observed a single time. The sequenced sample was PBMCs. The receptors were sampled from a girl under 10 years old in good health and CMV-seronegative.

V usage is TRBV6-6 and J usage is TRBJ1-1; TRBD1 is a possible D gene (6 bases). Trimming pared 7 bases from V and 0 bases from J, leaving 15 bases between. Germline V gene lookup returns CDR1 MNHNY and CDR2 SVGAGI (reference sequence). This CDR3 is 15 amino acids long. DNA for the CDR3: TGTGCCAGCACTGGCAGGGGTCTCATGAACACTGAAGCTTTCTTT. Its translation is CASTGRGLMNTEAFF.

This chain joins TRBV7-9 and TRBJ2-2; tentatively, D is TRBD1 (6 bases). The CDR3 has 15 residues. Germline loops: CDR1 SEHNR, CDR2 FQNEAQ (reference sequence). V lost 3 bases to trimming and J lost 5 bases, with 13 bases between them. CDR3 coding DNA: TGTGCCAGCAGCTTCCCCGGAACAGGGACCGGGGAGCTGTTTTTT. It codes for CASSFPGTGTGELFF.